Each of the 7 T cell receptor beta chains below was sequenced from the same sample in a study of T cell clonality in common variable immunodeficiency. Some clones are missing from TCRdb's copy, which holds only in-frame ones; the method was immunoSEQ multiplex PCR. The repertoire consists of tens of thousands of clones, none detected only once. The specimen was peripheral blood mononuclear cells. The receptors were sampled from a person aged 18-70 years in good health.

The table lists this clone with many counts. The read halts 3 residues ahead of the CDR3 end, with the missing end drawn from the germline J gene. V gene TRBV5-4 combines with J gene TRBJ2-3; 7 bases line up with TRBD1. The ends lost 3 bases at V and 2 bases at J; junction bases unmatched: 9. The CDR3 consists of 16 residues. Germline assignment: CDR1 SGHNT and CDR2 YYREEE (reference sequence). The DNA read from the CDR3 is TGTGCCAGCAGCTCCCCTGGGACAGAAGACACAGATACG. Translated, it gives CASSSPGTEDTDT. From start to end, the CDR3 is CASSSPGTEDTDTQYF.

This clone has a count of ten or more. The sequence runs out 3 residues before the end of the CDR3; the remainder is reconstructed from the germline J gene. The chain carries TRBV7-6 and TRBJ1-4, with 8 bases lining up with TRBD1. V lost 5 bases and J lost 8; bases outside the gene matches: 10. The germline gives CDR1 SGHVS, CDR2 FNYEAQ. The CDR3 loop spans 15 amino acids. The part of the CDR3 DNA that was read is TGTGCCAGCAGCCCCGGACAGGGTAGGGTCGAAAAA. This sequence encodes CASSPGQGRVEK. The full CDR3 sequence reads CASSPGQGRVEKLFF.

This clone has just a few counts. The read ends 3 residues before the CDR3 terminus; that terminus is restored from the germline J gene. V gene TRBV20-1 combines with J gene TRBJ1-3; D remains ambiguous. Germline V gene sequence: CDR1 DFQATT, CDR2 SNEGSKA (reference sequence). The CDR3 is 14 residues long. The germline V and J ends were trimmed by 2 bases and 0 bases, with 8 bases remaining between them. CDR3: CSARRSSSGNTIYF. CDR3 DNA (partial): TGCAGTGCTAGAAGGTCGAGCTCTGGAAACACC.

This clone was observed at least ten times. The CDR3 goes on 3 residues after the read ends, and that part is filled in from the germline J gene. V usage is TRBV19 and J usage is TRBJ1-1; weak D call: TRBD1 (5 bases). Germline CDR1 is LNHDA and CDR2 is SQIVND (reference sequence). Deletions cut 3 bases from V and 5 bases from J, with 13 bases between. CDR3 length: 14 residues. The CDR3 spells CASSIRGVRTEAFF. The sequenced CDR3 bases are TGTGCCAGTAGTATCCGGGGGGTTAGGACTGAA.

This clone was seen at least ten times. The CDR3 extends 3 residues past the end of the read, so its final part is completed from the germline J gene. J is TRBJ2-3 and V is TRBV5-4; 7 bases map to TRBD1. The CDR3 totals 15 residues. CDR1 and CDR2 (germline): SGHNT, YYREEE (reference sequence). The CDR3 is CASSLGQGRTETQYF. The covered CDR3 bases are TGTGCCAGCAGCTTGGGACAGGGTCGAACCGAGACG.

This clone was seen repeatedly, ten times or more. Read data end 3 residues before the CDR3 end; the end is taken from the germline J gene. J is TRBJ2-5 and V is TRBV5-1; D possibly corresponds to TRBD2 (5 bases). This CDR3 has 19 amino acids. The V end was cut by 0 bases, the J end by 0 bases, with 21 bases between. Germline CDR1 reads SGHRS; CDR2 reads YFSETQ. Incomplete CDR3 DNA: TGCGCCAGCAGCTTGGAGCGGAGCCTGCCGCAACTGCACCAAGAGACC. Translating gives CASSLERSLPQLHQET. The full CDR3 is CASSLERSLPQLHQETQYF.

This clone was detected ten times or more. Sequence at one end of the junction differs from germline and may be a read error. The CDR3 is cut off 3 residues early in the read; its end comes from the germline J gene. The genes are TRBV4-2 and TRBJ2-2; 9 nucleotides agree with TRBD1. In germline, CDR1 is LGHNA, CDR2 YNFKEQ. The CDR3 covers 17 residues. Partial CDR3 DNA: TGCGCCAGCAGCCAGCAAACACCGGGACAGGGATCCGGGGAG. Translating gives CASSQQTPGQGSGE. The full-length CDR3 reads as CASSQQTPGQGSGELFF.